These T cell receptor beta chains were read from a single sample in a study of blood T cell repertoires in COVID-19. The repertoire was sequenced with immunoSEQ multiplex PCR; TCRdb's copy has only in-frame clones and lacks some. The table has approximately 120,000 clones, about 85% seen once. Sequenced material: peripheral blood. The receptors shown here come from an elderly woman with COVID-19, enrolled during active disease. Each CDR3 is given with its conserved first and last residue. The order of the fields is clone size, V gene, J gene, D gene, CDR3 protein, CDR3 DNA. D genes are given only for firm matches. Clone size is given for some rows only: seen once, a few or many times, or a class if the clone is expanded.

clone_size: -; v_call: TRBV5-6; j_call: TRBJ1-3; d_call: -; cdr3_aa: CASSHRRRNTIYF; cdr3_nt: TGTGCCAGCAGCCATAGGAGAAGAAACACCATATATTTT
clone_size: -; v_call: TRBV19; j_call: TRBJ2-1; d_call: TRBD1; cdr3_aa: CASSGNRGPGGNEQFF; cdr3_nt: TGTGCCAGTAGTGGGAACAGGGGGCCGGGGGGCAATGAGCAGTTCTTC
clone_size: -; v_call: TRBV5-6; j_call: TRBJ2-7; d_call: -; cdr3_aa: CASSLPFGEQYF; cdr3_nt: TGTGCCAGCAGCTTGCCTTTCGGGGAGCAGTACTTC
clone_size: -; v_call: TRBV28; j_call: TRBJ2-7; d_call: TRBD2; cdr3_aa: CASSRRGGWSDEQYF; cdr3_nt: TGTGCCAGCAGTCGCCGGGGGGGCTGGAGCGACGAGCAGTACTTC
clone_size: -; v_call: TRBV2; j_call: TRBJ2-7; d_call: TRBD1; cdr3_aa: CASSATPGGGYEQYF; cdr3_nt: TGTGCCAGCAGTGCAACCCCAGGGGGCGGCTACGAGCAGTACTTC
clone_size: -; v_call: TRBV3-1/TRBV3-2; j_call: TRBJ1-2; d_call: -; cdr3_aa: CASSQVGGGGYTF; cdr3_nt: TGTGCCAGCAGCCAAGTAGGGGGGGGAGGCTACACCTTC
clone_size: -; v_call: TRBV5-4; j_call: TRBJ1-1; d_call: -; cdr3_aa: CASSGGDWQTEAFF; cdr3_nt: TGTGCCAGCAGCGGGGGGGACTGGCAGACTGAAGCTTTCTTT
clone_size: -; v_call: TRBV5-6; j_call: TRBJ1-4; d_call: TRBD1; cdr3_aa: CASSLLTGGDHEKLFF; cdr3_nt: TGTGCCAGCAGCTTGTTGACAGGGGGAGACCATGAAAAACTGTTTTTT
clone_size: -; v_call: TRBV3-1/TRBV3-2; j_call: TRBJ2-7; d_call: -; cdr3_aa: CASSQAGAGAYEQYF; cdr3_nt: TGTGCCAGCAGCCAGGCAGGGGCGGGAGCCTACGAGCAGTACTTC
clone_size: -; v_call: TRBV5-4; j_call: TRBJ2-2; d_call: TRBD2; cdr3_aa: CASSLGPLSGTNTGELFF; cdr3_nt: TGTGCCAGCAGCTTGGGGCCCCTTAGCGGGACGAACACCGGGGAGCTGTTTTTT
clone_size: -; v_call: TRBV3-1/TRBV3-2; j_call: TRBJ2-7; d_call: TRBD2; cdr3_aa: CASSQGLALTYEQYF; cdr3_nt: TGTGCCAGCAGCCAAGGACTAGCGCTTACCTACGAGCAGTACTTC
clone_size: -; v_call: TRBV4-2; j_call: TRBJ2-7; d_call: TRBD1; cdr3_aa: CASSQGQGDVYEQYF; cdr3_nt: TGTGCCAGCAGCCAAGGACAGGGAGACGTGTACGAGCAGTACTTC
clone_size: -; v_call: TRBV2; j_call: TRBJ1-1; d_call: -; cdr3_aa: CASSPGPGGTEAFF; cdr3_nt: TGTGCCAGCAGCCCAGGGCCCGGAGGGACTGAAGCTTTCTTT
clone_size: -; v_call: TRBV24-1; j_call: TRBJ2-7; d_call: -; cdr3_aa: CATSDQRDSYEQYF; cdr3_nt: TGTGCCACCAGTGATCAACGGGACTCCTACGAGCAGTACTTC
clone_size: -; v_call: TRBV6-5; j_call: TRBJ1-1; d_call: -; cdr3_aa: CASQTTGRLQAFF; cdr3_nt: TGTGCCAGCCAGACGACAGGTCGGCTGCAAGCTTTCTTT
clone_size: -; v_call: TRBV19; j_call: TRBJ2-2; d_call: -; cdr3_aa: CASSQVQGANTGELFF; cdr3_nt: TGTGCCAGTAGTCAAGTACAGGGAGCGAACACCGGGGAGCTGTTTTTT
clone_size: -; v_call: TRBV7-2; j_call: TRBJ2-3; d_call: TRBD1; cdr3_aa: CASIPGQGFMDTQYF; cdr3_nt: TGTGCCAGCATACCGGGACAGGGGTTTATGGATACGCAGTATTTT
clone_size: -; v_call: TRBV5-1; j_call: TRBJ1-1; d_call: TRBD1; cdr3_aa: CASRTGGQLNTEAFF; cdr3_nt: TGCGCCAGCAGGACCGGGGGACAGTTGAACACTGAAGCTTTCTTT
clone_size: -; v_call: TRBV2; j_call: TRBJ1-2; d_call: -; cdr3_aa: CASSGQAGMGGYTF; cdr3_nt: TGTGCCAGCAGTGGACAGGCGGGTATGGGTGGCTACACCTTC
clone_size: -; v_call: TRBV10-3; j_call: TRBJ1-3; d_call: TRBD1; cdr3_aa: CAIRGTTTGDSGNTIYF; cdr3_nt: TGTGCCATCAGGGGAACTACCACAGGGGACTCTGGAAACACCATATATTTT
clone_size: -; v_call: TRBV24-1; j_call: TRBJ2-1; d_call: TRBD1; cdr3_aa: CATSESGTANNEQFF; cdr3_nt: TGTGCCACCAGTGAGTCCGGGACAGCGAACAATGAGCAGTTCTTC
clone_size: few; v_call: TRBV7-2; j_call: TRBJ2-1; d_call: -; cdr3_aa: CASSFLGTFNEQFF; cdr3_nt: TGTGCCAGCAGCTTTCTCGGTACTTTCAATGAGCAGTTCTTC
clone_size: -; v_call: TRBV5-1; j_call: TRBJ1-2; d_call: -; cdr3_aa: CASSSIGQNDYGYTF; cdr3_nt: TGCGCCAGCAGCTCTATCGGACAGAATGACTATGGCTACACCTTC
clone_size: -; v_call: TRBV27; j_call: TRBJ2-7; d_call: -; cdr3_aa: CASSSVSYEQYF; cdr3_nt: TGTGCCAGCAGTTCGGTCTCCTACGAGCAGTACTTC
clone_size: -; v_call: TRBV15; j_call: TRBJ2-7; d_call: TRBD2; cdr3_aa: CATSMRGAGLREQYF; cdr3_nt: TGTGCCACCAGCATGCGGGGGGCCGGACTTCGAGAGCAGTACTTC
clone_size: -; v_call: TRBV7-2; j_call: TRBJ2-1; d_call: -; cdr3_aa: CASSLGPSGSYNEQFF; cdr3_nt: TGTGCCAGCAGCTTAGGCCCTAGTGGATCCTACAATGAGCAGTTCTTC
clone_size: few; v_call: TRBV5-1; j_call: TRBJ1-2; d_call: TRBD1; cdr3_aa: CASSSPGTGPRGYTF; cdr3_nt: TGCGCCAGCAGCTCGCCCGGGACAGGGCCGCGTGGCTACACCTTC
clone_size: -; v_call: TRBV27; j_call: TRBJ1-5; d_call: -; cdr3_aa: CASSSFSNQPQHF; cdr3_nt: TGTGCCAGCAGTTCCTTCAGCAATCAGCCCCAGCATTTT
clone_size: -; v_call: TRBV19; j_call: TRBJ1-5; d_call: -; cdr3_aa: CASREGISNQPQHF; cdr3_nt: TGTGCCAGTAGGGAGGGGATTAGCAATCAGCCCCAGCATTTT
clone_size: -; v_call: TRBV19; j_call: TRBJ2-7; d_call: -; cdr3_aa: CASSIGGRGYEQYF; cdr3_nt: TGTGCCAGTAGTATAGGCGGCAGGGGCTACGAGCAGTACTTC
clone_size: -; v_call: TRBV6-5; j_call: TRBJ1-2; d_call: TRBD1; cdr3_aa: CASTSGTVRNYGYTF; cdr3_nt: TGTGCCAGCACTAGCGGGACAGTCCGGAACTATGGCTACACCTTC
clone_size: few; v_call: TRBV11-2; j_call: TRBJ2-1; d_call: -; cdr3_aa: CASSLESARGEQFF; cdr3_nt: TGTGCCAGCAGCTTAGAGTCTGCTCGGGGTGAGCAGTTCTTC
clone_size: -; v_call: TRBV28; j_call: TRBJ2-1; d_call: TRBD2; cdr3_aa: CASSLTASGPNEQFF; cdr3_nt: TGTGCCAGCAGTTTGACCGCTAGCGGCCCTAATGAGCAGTTCTTC
clone_size: few; v_call: TRBV5-4; j_call: TRBJ1-4; d_call: -; cdr3_aa: CASGTGPSLGAKGKLFF; cdr3_nt: TGTGCCAGCGGGACGGGACCGTCCTTGGGGGCAAAGGGAAAACTGTTTTTT
clone_size: -; v_call: TRBV5-4; j_call: TRBJ1-1; d_call: -; cdr3_aa: CASSLDQGFWAEAFF; cdr3_nt: TGTGCCAGCAGCTTGGATCAGGGGTTTTGGGCTGAAGCTTTCTTT
clone_size: -; v_call: TRBV28; j_call: TRBJ2-7; d_call: -; cdr3_aa: CASTSTTSYEQYF; cdr3_nt: TGTGCCAGCACCTCGACTACCTCCTACGAGCAGTACTTC
clone_size: -; v_call: TRBV6-6; j_call: TRBJ2-1; d_call: -; cdr3_aa: CASSYAEGGAEQFF; cdr3_nt: TGTGCCAGCAGTTACGCTGAAGGGGGGGCTGAGCAGTTCTTC